This T cell receptor (beta chain) was sequenced during a study of control samples from healthy donors and cancer patients. The protocol was immunoSEQ multiplex PCR, while the TCRdb copy is restricted to in-frame clones and leaves out a portion. The profile shows roughly 400,000 clones, around 90% of them singletons. Germline assignment: CDR1 MNHEY and CDR2 SVGAGI. Trimming took 2 bases from V and 4 from J, leaving 8 bases between them. The CDR3 has 13 amino acids. Sequenced sample: PBMCs. This TCR derives from a man aged 35 to 55 with head and neck cancer. The V and J genes are TRBV6-5 and TRBJ1-1; D call uncertain. The CDR3 loop reads CASSYADTTEAFF. The CDR3 coding sequence is TGTGCCAGCAGTTACGCGGATACCACTGAAGCTTTCTTT.